One and the same sample provided the 15 T cell receptor beta chains below, sequenced in a study of T cell responses to AZD1222 COVID-19 vaccine. Repertoires were generated with immunoSEQ multiplex PCR, while TCRdb's copy carries only in-frame clones and drops some. The profile shows under 150,000 clones, about 89% of them singletons. The sequencing here drew on peripheral blood, taken on day 0 of AZD1222 vaccination. The receptors originated from an adult in good health.

CDR3: CASSVVGTSTDTQYF. The DNA of the CDR3 is TGTGCCAGCAGCGTGGTCGGGACTAGCACAGATACGCAGTATTTT. The chain carries TRBV9 and TRBJ2-3, with D perhaps TRBD2 (6 bases). The CDR3 spans 15 residues. Trimming removed 2 bases at V and 0 bases at J, with 10 bases between. The germline V gene encodes CDR1 SGDLS and CDR2 YYNGEE.

This chain joins TRBV29-1 and TRBJ1-1; 10 positions agree with TRBD1. The CDR3 runs 15 residues. V trimming: 1 base; J trimming: 1 base; junction bases outside the gene matches: 3. In germline, CDR1 is SQVTM, CDR2 ANQGSEA. The CDR3 loop is CSVEGTGGQNTEAFF. For the CDR3, the DNA is TGCAGCGTTGAAGGGACAGGGGGGCAGAACACTGAAGCTTTCTTT.

CDR3 sequence reads: CASSLRTGADTQYF. The CDR3 DNA is TGCGCCAGCAGCCTCCGGACAGGCGCGGATACGCAGTATTTT. The chain carries TRBV4-3 and TRBJ2-3, with 7 bases aligning to TRBD1. Germline lookup yields CDR1 LGHNA and CDR2 YSLEER. This CDR3 spans 14 amino acids. V shed 4 bases and J 6 bases; nucleotides not matched to a gene: 7.

The V call is TRBV7-9, the J call TRBJ1-5; 7 bases map to TRBD1. The germline gives CDR1 SEHNR, CDR2 FQNEAQ (reference sequence). The CDR3 length is 15 residues. Trimming removed 5 bases from V and 1 base from J; junction bases left unmatched: 5. DNA for the CDR3: TGTGCCAGCAGCCCATTGACAGGGAGCAATCAGCCCCAGCATTTT. Amino acids: CASSPLTGSNQPQHF.

The chain joins TRBV5-1 to TRBJ1-5; the D gene is possibly TRBD1 (5 bases). V dropped 0 bases and J dropped 2 bases, with 9 bases sitting between them. The CDR3 is 15 amino acids. In germline, CDR1 is SGHRS, CDR2 YFSETQ. The CDR3 nucleotides read TGCGCCAGCAGCTTGGGAGGGGTAGGCAATCAGCCCCAGCATTTT. This translates into CASSLGGVGNQPQHF.

The genes are TRBV5-1 and TRBJ2-2; D tentatively reads TRBD1 or TRBD2 (5 bases each). Trimming took 0 bases from V and 2 from J, leaving 8 bases between them. The CDR3 contains 15 residues. Germline values: CDR1 SGHRS, CDR2 YFSETQ. This CDR3 is CASSLGDGNTGELFF. The CDR3 DNA reads TGCGCCAGCAGCTTGGGGGACGGTAACACCGGGGAGCTGTTTTTT.

The chain uses TRBV5-4 and TRBJ1-4; a possible D gene is TRBD1 (6 bases). The germline V gene encodes CDR1 SGHNT and CDR2 YYREEE (reference sequence). The CDR3 is 15 residues long. Trimming cost V 0 bases and J 6 bases, with 12 bases left between them. CDR3 amino acids: CASSLGEQGHEKLFF. The CDR3 DNA follows: TGTGCCAGCAGCTTGGGGGAACAGGGACATGAAAAACTGTTTTTT.

The chain recombines TRBV5-1 with TRBJ2-1; 9 nucleotides align to TRBD2. This CDR3 region has 17 residues. V shed 0 bases and J 8 bases; nucleotides not matched to a gene: 12. In germline, CDR1 is SGHRS, CDR2 YFSETQ. The DNA of the CDR3 is TGCGCCAGCAGCTTGGGTAGCGGGGGCCCCCTCGTCCATGAGCAGTTCTTC. This sequence encodes CASSLGSGGPLVHEQFF.

The chain employs TRBV7-2 and TRBJ2-7; no definite D call. CDR3 size: 13 residues. The germline V gene encodes CDR1 SGHTA and CDR2 FQGNSA. The germline V and J ends were trimmed by 3 bases and 3 bases, with 9 bases remaining between them. CDR3 sequence (DNA): TGTGCCAGCAGCTTGAGGCAAGACTACGAGCAGTACTTC. Translated: CASSLRQDYEQYF.

This chain connects TRBV11-3 to TRBJ2-1; D possibly matches TRBD1 or TRBD2 (5 bases each). Deletions cut 5 bases from V and 6 bases from J, with 17 bases between. In germline, CDR1 is SGHNT, CDR2 YENEEA. The CDR3 totals 15 residues. CDR3 sequence reads: CASSRRGDTGNEQFF. In DNA, the CDR3 is TGTGCCAGCAGCCGTAGAGGGGATACTGGCAATGAGCAGTTCTTC.

CDR3 DNA sequence: TGTGCCAGCAGCCGGGACAGGGGAGAAGCTTTCTTT. Translating it yields CASSRDRGEAFF. V usage is TRBV11-2 and J usage is TRBJ1-1, with 10 nucleotides matching TRBD1. Germline V gene lookup returns CDR1 SGHAT and CDR2 FQNNGV. V trimming: 5 bases; J trimming: 8 bases; junction bases outside the gene matches: 2. This CDR3 has 12 amino acids.

The chain uses TRBV6-5 and TRBJ1-6; 7 bases are shared with TRBD1. Germline lookup yields CDR1 MNHEY and CDR2 SVGAGI. V dropped 6 bases and J dropped 9; count of bases not matched to a gene: 8. CDR3 length: 14 amino acids. The CDR3: CASRTGLGSSPLHF. The CDR3 nucleotides are TGTGCCAGCAGGACAGGGCTTGGGAGTTCACCCCTCCACTTT.

V is TRBV12-5 and J is TRBJ2-5, with 8 bases matching TRBD1. Trimming cost V 0 bases and J 5 bases; bases outside gene matches: 8. Germline-derived CDR1 and CDR2 are LGHNT and FRNRAP. CDR3 size: 16 residues. CDR3 nucleotide sequence: TGTGCTAGTGGTTTGGTTCAGGGGGCAGTGGGGGAGACCCAGTACTTC. Translated, it gives CASGLVQGAVGETQYF.

The chain combines TRBV7-6 with TRBJ1-4; tentatively, D is TRBD1 (6 bases). In germline, CDR1 is SGHVS, CDR2 FNYEAQ. V was cut by 0 bases and J by 8 bases, with 10 bases left in between. This CDR3 has 14 residues. Written as DNA, the CDR3 is TGTGCCAGCAGCTTAGCGACAGGTGGAGAAAAACTGTTTTTT. It encodes CASSLATGGEKLFF.

V and J are TRBV7-2 and TRBJ2-7; TRBD1 matches at 7 bases. V shed 8 bases and J 5 bases; nucleotides not matched to a gene: 9. There are 13 residues in the CDR3. The V gene's germline CDR1 is SGHTA and CDR2 FQGNSA. CDR3 DNA: TGTGCCAGCCGACAGGGCTTTATGGACGAGCAGTACTTC. Translated: CASRQGFMDEQYF.